The subject of this entry is one TCR beta chain. It lacks a known antigen. There are no base qualities to consult, and no much larger clone falls within one base. To prepare the library, 5' RACE was applied. Instrument on record: Illumina HiSeq 2500. A second about 6 to 11 cycle PCR used a sample-barcoded 5' primer and a J-beta primer mix. Each TCR beta cDNA molecule received a unique molecular identifier from a template-switch 5' adaptor carrying 12 random nucleotides. At least 2.5 million CDR3-containing paired-end reads were obtained from each sample. First-strand cDNA synthesis was performed from all RNA using the Mint cDNA synthesis kit, with priming by a TRBC-specific oligonucleotide. Following uracil-DNA glycosylase treatment, a first 18-cycle PCR with universal primers M1SS and BC2_uni_R was performed on all cDNA. The source study handled its data this way. Each sample was normalized by randomly selecting 1 million high-quality reads, each carrying a distinct molecular identifier. Reads with shared molecular identifiers were discarded instead of being binned into consensus sequences. MiTCR, with a Q25 quality threshold and the strictest error-elimination algorithm, was used for CDR3 identification, clonotype clustering and error correction. Lower-bound total TCR beta diversity was estimated with a nonparametric unseen species model using Euler transformation. In-frame beta chains were kept once TCRdb had trimmed the public reads at Q25 with fastp and called clones with MiXCR. Each CDR3 protein appears once, grouped with its most common genes and DNA. TCRdb assigned the V and J calls; the authors' analysis was not used. This sample gives 550,000 to 700,000 distinct CDR3 sequences in total; approximately 27% of them show up just once. The top ten clonotypes cover roughly 18% of the sample.

The data were obtained in a study of blood T cells in healthy people across ages (dated by TCRdb to between 2015 and 2016). Background on the whole study: In model experiments, template switching captured roughly one uniquely barcoded TCR beta cDNA molecule for every two T cells. Age-related changes in TCR beta repertoire diversity were measured in the study by deep sequencing normalized with unique cDNA molecular identifiers. Four age groups were formed from the donors: young (average approximately 16 years), middle-aged (around 41), aged (under 70) and long-lived (roughly 81). To avoid experimental bias, donors of different ages were distributed randomly across sequencing lanes. For two donors (one aged 18 to 29 and one aged 80 or older), the study analyzed two additional independent replicas of 1 million unique cDNA reads from the same blood draw. General findings and caveats noted by the study authors: As age increased, observed TCR beta diversity per million T cells dropped in a roughly linear way, and a significant reduction was already evident by age 40. Total diversity estimates from one million sequenced T cells were considered lower bounds and underestimates. Because profiling used bulk unsorted PBMCs, naive and antigen-experienced compartments could not be compared conclusively. Compared with the aged group, the long-lived group had more naive CD4+ T cells, fewer expanded clones and increased TCR diversity, a pattern suggesting age selection. The percentage of naive T cells measured by flow cytometry correlated strongly with observed TCR beta diversity. Because donor CMV infection status was unknown, age-related changes in expanded clonotypes were potentially confounded.

The donors were 40 or so Caucasian individuals from Russia, aged about 6 to 95 years, who were systemically healthy. Each donor gave about 9.2 milliliters of peripheral blood, drawn into EDTA-treated Vacutainer tubes. PBMCs were isolated by Ficoll-Paque density-gradient centrifugation, with at least 6 million obtained per sample. Total RNA, at least 5 micrograms per sample, was extracted from PBMCs with Trizol reagent. Naive CD45RAhigh/CD27high T cell percentages were measured by flow cytometry on a PBMC aliquot from every donor. The receptor's source is a woman aged 70-85 years in good health. The sample consisted of blood.

The DNA reads TGTGCCAGCAGTTACTCGCCAACGGGTAATTCACCCCTCCACTTT. It translates as CASSYSPTGNSPLHF. The chain employs TRBV6-5 and TRBJ1-6, with no reliable assignment of the D segment. V is shortened by 0 bases, J by 6 bases, and the region joining them spans 9 bases. The CDR3 runs 15 residues from the cysteine to the phenylalanine. Only the CDR3 DNA is retained, 45 bases long and in frame from the first base. Taken from the germline V gene, the CDR1 and CDR2 loops are MNHEY and SVGAGI.